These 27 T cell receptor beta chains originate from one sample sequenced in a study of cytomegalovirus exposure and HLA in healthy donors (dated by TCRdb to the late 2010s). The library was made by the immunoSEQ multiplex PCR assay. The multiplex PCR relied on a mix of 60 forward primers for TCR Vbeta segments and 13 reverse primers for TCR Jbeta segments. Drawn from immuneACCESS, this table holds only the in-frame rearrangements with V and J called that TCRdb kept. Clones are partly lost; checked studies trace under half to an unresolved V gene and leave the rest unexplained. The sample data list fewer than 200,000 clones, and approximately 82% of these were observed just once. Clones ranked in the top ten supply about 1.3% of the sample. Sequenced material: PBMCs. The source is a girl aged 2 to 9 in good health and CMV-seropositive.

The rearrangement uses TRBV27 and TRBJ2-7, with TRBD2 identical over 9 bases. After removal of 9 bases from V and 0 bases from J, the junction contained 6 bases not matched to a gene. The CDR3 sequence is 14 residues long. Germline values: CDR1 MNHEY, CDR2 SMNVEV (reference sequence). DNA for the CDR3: TGTGCCAGGGGCGGGGGGGGGCCCTCCTACGAGCAGTACTTC. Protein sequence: CARGGGGPSYEQYF.

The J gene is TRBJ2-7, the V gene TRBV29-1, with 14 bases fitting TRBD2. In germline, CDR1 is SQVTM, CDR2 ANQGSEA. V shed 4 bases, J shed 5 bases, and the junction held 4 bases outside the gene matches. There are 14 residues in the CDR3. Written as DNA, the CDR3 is TGCAGCGTTGTCCCGGGACTAGCGGGAGACGAGCAGTACTTC. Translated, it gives CSVVPGLAGDEQYF.

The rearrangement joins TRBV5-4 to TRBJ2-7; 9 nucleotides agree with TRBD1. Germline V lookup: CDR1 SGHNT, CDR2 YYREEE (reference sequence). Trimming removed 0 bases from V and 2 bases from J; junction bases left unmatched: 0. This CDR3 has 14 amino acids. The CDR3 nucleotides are TGTGCCAGCAGCTTGGGGGACAGGGCCTACGAGCAGTACTTC. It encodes CASSLGDRAYEQYF.

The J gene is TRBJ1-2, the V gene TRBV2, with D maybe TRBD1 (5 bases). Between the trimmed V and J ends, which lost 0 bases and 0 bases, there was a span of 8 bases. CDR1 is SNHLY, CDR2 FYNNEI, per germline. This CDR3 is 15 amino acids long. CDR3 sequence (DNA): TGTGCCAGCAGTGAAGCATCGGGGGCTAACTATGGCTACACCTTC. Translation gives CASSEASGANYGYTF.

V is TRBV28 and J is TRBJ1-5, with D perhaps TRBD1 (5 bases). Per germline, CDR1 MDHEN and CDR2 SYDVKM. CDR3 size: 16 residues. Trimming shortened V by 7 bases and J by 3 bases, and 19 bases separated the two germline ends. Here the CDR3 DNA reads TGTGCCAGCACCACGGGTGGAGGGGTCACCAATCAGCCCCAGCATTTT. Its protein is CASTTGGGVTNQPQHF.

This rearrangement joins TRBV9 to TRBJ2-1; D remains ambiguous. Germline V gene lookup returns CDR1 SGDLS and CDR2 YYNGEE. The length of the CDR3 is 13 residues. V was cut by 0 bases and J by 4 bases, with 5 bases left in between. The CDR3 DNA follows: TGTGCCAGCAGCGTAGACCGGTACAATGAGCAGTTCTTC. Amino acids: CASSVDRYNEQFF.

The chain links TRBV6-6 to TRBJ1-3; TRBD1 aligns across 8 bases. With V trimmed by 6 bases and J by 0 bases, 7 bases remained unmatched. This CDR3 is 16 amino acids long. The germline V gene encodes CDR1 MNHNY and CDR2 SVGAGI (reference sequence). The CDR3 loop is CASSPTTGGSGNTIYF. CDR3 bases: TGTGCCAGCAGCCCTACCACAGGGGGCTCTGGAAACACCATATATTTT.

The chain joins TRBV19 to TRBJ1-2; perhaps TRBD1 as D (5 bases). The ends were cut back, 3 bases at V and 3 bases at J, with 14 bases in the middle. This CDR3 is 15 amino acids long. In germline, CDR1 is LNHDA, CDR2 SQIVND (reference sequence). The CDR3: CASSIGVRDYYGYTF. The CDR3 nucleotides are TGTGCCAGTAGTATTGGAGTCCGGGACTACTATGGCTACACCTTC. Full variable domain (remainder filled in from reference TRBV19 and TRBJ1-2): DGGITQSPKYLFRKEGQNVTLSCEQNLNHDAMYWYRQDPGQGLRLIYYSQIVNDFQKGDIAEGYSVSREKKESFPLTVTSAQKNPTAFYLCASSIGVRDYYGYTFGSGTRLTVV.

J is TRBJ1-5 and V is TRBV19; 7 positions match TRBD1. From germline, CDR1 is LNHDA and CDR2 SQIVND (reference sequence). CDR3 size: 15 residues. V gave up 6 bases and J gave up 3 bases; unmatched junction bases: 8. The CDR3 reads CASRTGTAHNQPQHF. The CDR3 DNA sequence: TGTGCCAGTAGAACCGGGACAGCGCACAATCAGCCCCAGCATTTT.

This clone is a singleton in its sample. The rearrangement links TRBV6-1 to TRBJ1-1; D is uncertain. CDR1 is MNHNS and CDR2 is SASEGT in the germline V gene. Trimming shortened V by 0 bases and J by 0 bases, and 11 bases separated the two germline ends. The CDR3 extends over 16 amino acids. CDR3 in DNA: TGTGCCAGCAGTGAAGCGCGGGGAAGAGTGAACACTGAAGCTTTCTTT. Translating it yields CASSEARGRVNTEAFF.

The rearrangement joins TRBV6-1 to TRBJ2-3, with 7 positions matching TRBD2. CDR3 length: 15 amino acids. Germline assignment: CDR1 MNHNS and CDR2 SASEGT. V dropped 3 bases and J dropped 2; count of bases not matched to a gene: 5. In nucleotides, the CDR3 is TGTGCCAGCAGTGACGTTGGGGGGGACACAGATACGCAGTATTTT. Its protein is CASSDVGGDTDTQYF.

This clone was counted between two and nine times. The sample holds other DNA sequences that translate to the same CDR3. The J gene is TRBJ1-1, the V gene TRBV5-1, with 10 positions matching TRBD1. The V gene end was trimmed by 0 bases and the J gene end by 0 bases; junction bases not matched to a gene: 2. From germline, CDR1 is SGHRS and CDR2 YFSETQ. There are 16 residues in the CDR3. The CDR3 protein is CASSLGQGAMNTEAFF. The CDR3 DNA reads TGCGCCAGCAGCTTGGGACAGGGGGCGATGAACACTGAAGCTTTCTTT. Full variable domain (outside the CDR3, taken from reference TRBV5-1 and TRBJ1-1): KAGVTQTPRYLIKTRGQQVTLSCSPISGHRSVSWYQQTPGQGLQFLFEYFSETQRNKGNFPGRFSGRQFSNSRSEMNVSTLELGDSALYLCASSLGQGAMNTEAFFGQGTRLTVV.

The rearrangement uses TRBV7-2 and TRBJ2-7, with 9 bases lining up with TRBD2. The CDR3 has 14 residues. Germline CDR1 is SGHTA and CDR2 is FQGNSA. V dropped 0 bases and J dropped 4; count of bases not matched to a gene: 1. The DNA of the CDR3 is TGTGCCAGCAGCTTAGCCAGCGGGAGGTACGAGCAGTACTTC. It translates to CASSLASGRYEQYF.

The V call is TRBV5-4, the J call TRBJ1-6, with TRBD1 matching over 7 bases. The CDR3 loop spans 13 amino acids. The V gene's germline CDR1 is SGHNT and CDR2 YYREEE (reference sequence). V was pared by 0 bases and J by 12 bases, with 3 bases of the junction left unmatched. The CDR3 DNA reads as TGTGCCAGCAGCTTGGCAGGGGGAGGACCCCTCCACTTT. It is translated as CASSLAGGGPLHF. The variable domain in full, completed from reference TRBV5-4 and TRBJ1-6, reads ETGVTQSPTHLIKTRGQQVTLRCSSQSGHNTVSWYQQALGQGPQFIFQYYREEENGRGNFPPRFSGLQFPNYSSELNVNALELDDSALYLCASSLAGGGPLHFGNGTRLTVT.

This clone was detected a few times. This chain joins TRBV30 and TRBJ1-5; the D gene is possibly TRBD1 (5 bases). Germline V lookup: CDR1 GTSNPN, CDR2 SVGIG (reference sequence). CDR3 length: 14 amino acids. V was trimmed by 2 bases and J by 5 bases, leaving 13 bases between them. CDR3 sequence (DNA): TGTGCCTGGAGTCGGGGGATAAGCGATCAGCCCCAGCATTTT. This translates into CAWSRGISDQPQHF.

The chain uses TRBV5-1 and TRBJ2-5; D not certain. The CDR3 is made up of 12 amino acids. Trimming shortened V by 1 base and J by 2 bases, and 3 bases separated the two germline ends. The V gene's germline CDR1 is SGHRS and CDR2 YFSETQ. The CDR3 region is CASSLQQETQYF. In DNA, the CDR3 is TGCGCCAGCAGCTTGCAGCAAGAGACCCAGTACTTC.

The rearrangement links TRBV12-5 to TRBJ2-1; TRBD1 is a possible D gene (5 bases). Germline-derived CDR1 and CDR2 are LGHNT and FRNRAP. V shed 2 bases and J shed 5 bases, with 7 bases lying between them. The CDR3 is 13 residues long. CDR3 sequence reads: CASGLWTHNEQFF. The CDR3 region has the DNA TGTGCTAGTGGTTTGTGGACACACAATGAGCAGTTCTTC.

CDR3 DNA: TGTGCTAGTTGCAGACAGGGGGCTGAAGAGCAGTACTTC. Protein sequence: CASCRQGAEEQYF. This chain uses TRBV12-5 with TRBJ2-7; 10 bases are shared with TRBD1. This CDR3 has 13 amino acids. With V trimmed by 8 bases and J by 7 bases, 8 bases remained unmatched. Germline values: CDR1 LGHNT, CDR2 FRNRAP.

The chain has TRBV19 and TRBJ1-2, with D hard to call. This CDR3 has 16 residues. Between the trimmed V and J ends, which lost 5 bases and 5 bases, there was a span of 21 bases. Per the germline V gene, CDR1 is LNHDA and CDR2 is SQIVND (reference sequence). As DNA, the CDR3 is TGTGCCAGTAGTTTCTTTTCCGGCGGAACCCGTTATGGCTACACCTTC. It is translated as CASSFFSGGTRYGYTF.

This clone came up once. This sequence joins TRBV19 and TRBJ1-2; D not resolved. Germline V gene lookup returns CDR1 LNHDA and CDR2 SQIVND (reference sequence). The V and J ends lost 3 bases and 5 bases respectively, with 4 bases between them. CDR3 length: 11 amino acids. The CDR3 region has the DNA TGTGCCAGTAGTATGGCTTATGGCTACACCTTC. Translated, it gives CASSMAYGYTF.

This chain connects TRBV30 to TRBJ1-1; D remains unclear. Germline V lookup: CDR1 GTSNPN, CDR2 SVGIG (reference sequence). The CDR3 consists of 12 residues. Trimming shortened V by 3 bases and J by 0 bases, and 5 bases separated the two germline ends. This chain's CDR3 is CAWSAVNTEAFF. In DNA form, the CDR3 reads TGTGCCTGGAGCGCAGTGAACACTGAAGCTTTCTTT.

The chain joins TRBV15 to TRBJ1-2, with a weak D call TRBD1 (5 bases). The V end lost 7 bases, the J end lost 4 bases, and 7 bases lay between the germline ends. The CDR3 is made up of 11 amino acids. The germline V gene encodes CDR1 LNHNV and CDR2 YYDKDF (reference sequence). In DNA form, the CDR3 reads TGTGCCACCAATGGGGCCTATGGCTACACCTTC. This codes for CATNGAYGYTF.

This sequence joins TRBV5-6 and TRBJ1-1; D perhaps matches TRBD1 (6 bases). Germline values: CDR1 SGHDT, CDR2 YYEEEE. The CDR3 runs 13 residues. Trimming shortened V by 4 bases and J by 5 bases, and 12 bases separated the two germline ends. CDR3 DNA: TGTGCCAGCAGCCGAAGGGGGGGGACTGAAGCTTTCTTT. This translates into CASSRRGGTEAFF.

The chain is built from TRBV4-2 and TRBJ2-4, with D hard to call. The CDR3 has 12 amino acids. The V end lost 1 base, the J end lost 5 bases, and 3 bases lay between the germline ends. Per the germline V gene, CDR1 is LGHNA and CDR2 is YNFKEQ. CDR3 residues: CASSQVENIQYF. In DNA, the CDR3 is TGTGCCAGCAGCCAAGTAGAAAACATTCAGTACTTC.

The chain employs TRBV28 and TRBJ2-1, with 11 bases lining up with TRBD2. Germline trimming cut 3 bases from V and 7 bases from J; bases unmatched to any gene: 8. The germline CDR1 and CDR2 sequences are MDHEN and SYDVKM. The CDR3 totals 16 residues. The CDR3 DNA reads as TGTGCCAGCAGTTTGTCGCGGGCTAGCGGGAGGAATGAGCAGTTCTTC. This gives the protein CASSLSRASGRNEQFF. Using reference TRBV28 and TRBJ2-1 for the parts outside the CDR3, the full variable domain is DVKVTQSSRYLVKRTGEKVFLECVQDMDHENMFWYRQDPGLGLRLIYFSYDVKMKEKGDIPEGYSVSREKKERFSLILESASTNQTSMYLCASSLSRASGRNEQFFGPGTRLTVL.

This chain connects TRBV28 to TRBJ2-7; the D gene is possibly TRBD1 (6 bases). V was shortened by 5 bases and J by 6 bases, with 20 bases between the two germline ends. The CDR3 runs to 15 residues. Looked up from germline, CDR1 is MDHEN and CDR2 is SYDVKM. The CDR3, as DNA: TGTGCCAGCAGTCTACCGACAGGCGGAAGCGGCGAGCAGTACTTC. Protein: CASSLPTGGSGEQYF.

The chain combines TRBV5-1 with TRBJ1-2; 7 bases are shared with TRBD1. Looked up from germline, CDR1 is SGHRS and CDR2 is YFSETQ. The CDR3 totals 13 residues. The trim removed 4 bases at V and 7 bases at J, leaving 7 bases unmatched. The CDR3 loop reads CASSPQQGSGYTF. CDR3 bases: TGCGCCAGCAGCCCGCAACAGGGGAGTGGCTACACCTTC.